This T cell receptor beta chain came from a study of naive and memory T cell subsets. Study-level points and caveats: Delayed type IV hypersensitivity infiltration was taken to explain higher tuberculin-site TCR counts. TCRs were reportedly recovered from both biopsy types, mostly tuberculin test sites. This RNA-based method may be sensitive to activation-related transcript changes.

Treatment denoted: skin biopsy from PPD injection site in Mantoux-positive individual. The library had UMIs added by 3' ligation of an oligonucleotide to TCR cDNA. Four PCR rounds used nested alpha and beta constant region primers plus the SP2 primer. TCRdb used MiXCR to reprocess the UMI-ligation and nested PCR reads, holding one entry per CDR3 protein. This sample has more than 30,000 distinct CDR3 sequences, with approximately 6.7% found just once. This clonotype was seen repeatedly, ten times or more. Antigen specificity is unknown. This CDR3 contains 14 residues. Germline V gives CDR1 SGHTA, CDR2 FQGTGA. V lost 0 bases to trimming and J lost 1 base, with 5 bases between them.

This receptor was identified in an adult in good health. The sample in question was skin, obtained from a tuberculin skin test site. V usage is TRBV7-3 and J usage is TRBJ2-3, with D possibly TRBD1 on 5 matching bases. CDR3 amino acids: CASSLTGGTDTQYF. The DNA of the CDR3 is TGTGCCAGCAGCTTAACAGGGGGCACAGATACGCAGTATTTT.